The rows below give T cell receptor beta chains drawn from one sample of a study of blood T cell repertoires in COVID-19. Sequencing used immunoSEQ multiplex PCR; TCRdb keeps in-frame clones, though not all of them. The sample has some 140,000 clones, 79% seen once. Sequencing input: peripheral blood. Receptors originate from a man in his 60s with acute or convalescent COVID-19. Both conserved end residues are part of each CDR3. A D gene is named only where the DNA matches it firmly. Where a row states a size, it is once, few, many or the class of an expanded clone; other rows omit it.

V	J	D	size	DNA	CDR3
TRBV27	TRBJ1-6	-	-	TGTGCCAGCAGTTTCCTCCCCCCAGGGACGGGGGGCAATTCACCCCTCCACTTT	CASSFLPPGTGGNSPLHF
TRBV11-3	TRBJ2-2	TRBD1	-	TGTGCCAGCAGCTTAGCACAGGGGGACGGGGAGCTGTTTTTT	CASSLAQGDGELFF
TRBV5-5	TRBJ2-7	-	once	TGTGCCAGCAGCTTTAACTCTGGGGCCCTTATCTACGAGCAGTACTTC	CASSFNSGALIYEQYF
TRBV5-1	TRBJ1-2	TRBD1	-	TGCGCCAGCAGCTTACAAGGCGACAGGGTGTATGGCTACACCTTC	CASSLQGDRVYGYTF
TRBV7-6	TRBJ2-7	-	few	TGTGCCAGCAGCTTACAGGCAGGGAAGGAATACGAGCAGTACTTC	CASSLQAGKEYEQYF
TRBV11-2	TRBJ1-5	TRBD1	-	TGTGCCAGCAGCGCGGGGACAGGCAATCAGCCCCAGCATTTT	CASSAGTGNQPQHF
TRBV6-2/TRBV6-3	TRBJ1-2	-	-	TGTGCCAGCAGTTACTCGACTTTGGGTGGCTACACCTTC	CASSYSTLGGYTF
TRBV7-9	TRBJ2-1	-	-	TGTGCCAGCAGCTTAGACAGTTGGAATGAGCAGTTCTTC	CASSLDSWNEQFF
TRBV20-1	TRBJ2-7	TRBD2	-	TGCAGTGCTAGTTCCCTAGCGGGAGCTTCCTACGAGCAGTACTTC	CSASSLAGASYEQYF
TRBV2	TRBJ1-5	TRBD1	-	TGTGCCAGCAGTGTACAGGGGAGCAATCAGCCCCAGCATTTT	CASSVQGSNQPQHF
TRBV7-3	TRBJ2-2	-	-	TGTGCCAGCAGCTTAAAGGGTTCAGGGTCCGGGGAGCTGTTTTTT	CASSLKGSGSGELFF
TRBV27	TRBJ2-3	TRBD2	-	TGTGCCAGCAGTTCCTCCGGACTAGCGGGACGCACAGATACGCAGTATTTT	CASSSSGLAGRTDTQYF
TRBV3-1/TRBV3-2	TRBJ2-1	TRBD2	-	TGTGCCAGCAGCCAAGATCTGAGGCTAGCGGGAGTGGGTGAGCAGTTCTTC	CASSQDLRLAGVGEQFF
TRBV3-1/TRBV3-2	TRBJ2-2	TRBD2	-	TGTGCCAGCAGCCGCGGGGGGGCATCGAGGAACACCGGGGAGCTGTTTTTT	CASSRGGASRNTGELFF
TRBV27	TRBJ1-1	-	few	TGTGCCAGCAGTTTAGGTAGAGGGGGAACTGAAGCTTTCTTT	CASSLGRGGTEAFF
TRBV27	TRBJ2-2	TRBD2	-	TGTGCCAGCAGTCCGGGGACTAGCGGGTACACCGGGGAGCTGTTTTTT	CASSPGTSGYTGELFF
TRBV29-1	TRBJ2-1	TRBD2	-	TGCAGCGTTGAAAGCGGGGAGGGTAATGAGCAGTTCTTC	CSVESGEGNEQFF
TRBV11-1	TRBJ2-7	-	-	TGTGCCAGCAGCTTAGGACAGTCCTACGAGCAGTACTTC	CASSLGQSYEQYF
TRBV2	TRBJ2-1	-	-	TGTGCCAGCAGGAGACAGGCCATACTAGTTAGTAGCAATGAGCAGTTCTTC	CASRRQAILVSSNEQFF
TRBV30	TRBJ1-1	-	-	TGTGCCTGGAGTGCCGGCAGGGTAATCTTCGCTGAAGCTTTCTTT	CAWSAGRVIFAEAFF
TRBV5-8	TRBJ2-1	-	-	TGTGCCAGCAGCTTGATAGCTGAGCAGTTCTTC	CASSLIAEQFF
TRBV10-3	TRBJ1-5	TRBD1	-	TGTGCCACCGAGACAGGGGGAAGCAATCAGCCCCAGCATTTT	CATETGGSNQPQHF